A selection of T cell receptor beta chains follows, all from one sample in a study of blood T cell repertoires in COVID-19. Using immunoSEQ multiplex PCR, the repertoire was profiled, and TCRdb retains in-frame clones only, with some absent. The sample lists 130,000 to 150,000 clones, 75% to 90% occurring once. The specimen was peripheral blood. The receptors here all came from a woman aged 55-69 years with COVID-19, enrolled during active disease. CDR3s include the opening cysteine and the closing phenylalanine or tryptophan. Each record gives: V gene, D gene, clone size, J gene, CDR3 DNA, CDR3 protein. The D gene is left open where the match is weak. Expanded clones get a size class; other rows say once, few or many, or leave the size out.

TRBV21-1	.	.	TRBJ1-1	TGTGCCAGCAGCAAACCGGGGACGGGACAGGTTCCCCAGACCGTTAAGACCACTGAAGCTTTCTTT	CASSKPGTGQVPQTVKTTEAFF
TRBV29-1	.	.	TRBJ2-1	TGCAGCGTTCAAATAATCGGGGACAATGAGCAGTTCTTC	CSVQIIGDNEQFF
TRBV5-6	TRBD1	.	TRBJ1-1	TGTGCCAGCAGCCTGGACAGGGGTGGCACTGAAGCTTTCTTT	CASSLDRGGTEAFF
TRBV6-5	TRBD1	few	TRBJ2-7	TGTGCCAGCCGGTGGGGACAGGGGGCTTTCGAGCAGTACTTC	CASRWGQGAFEQYF
TRBV19	TRBD1	few	TRBJ1-2	TGTGCCAGTAAGGACAGGGCCTATGGCTACACCTTC	CASKDRAYGYTF
TRBV4-2	.	few	TRBJ2-7	TGTGCCAGCAGCCAAGCCGGGGCGGGGCGGCAAAACTACGAGCAGTACTTC	CASSQAGAGRQNYEQYF
TRBV7-9	TRBD1	.	TRBJ2-7	TGTGCCAGCAGCTACCTTCCCGGGACAGCCGAAAGGAACGAGCAGTACTTC	CASSYLPGTAERNEQYF
TRBV24-1	TRBD1	.	TRBJ2-2	TGTGCCACCAGTCCATGGACAGGGGGAGACACCGGGGAGCTGTTTTTT	CATSPWTGGDTGELFF
TRBV7-2	TRBD1	.	TRBJ2-7	TGTGCCAGCAGCCGGCGACAGGGGGGATCCTACGAGCAGTACTTC	CASSRRQGGSYEQYF
TRBV6-5	.	.	TRBJ2-1	TGTGCCAGCGAAACGGGGAATGAGCAGTTCTTC	CASETGNEQFF
TRBV3-1/TRBV3-2	TRBD2	.	TRBJ2-3	TGTGCCAGCAGCCAAGCCACTAGCGGGGGGACAGATACGCAGTATTTT	CASSQATSGGTDTQYF
TRBV3-1/TRBV3-2	TRBD2	.	TRBJ2-3	TGTGCCAGCAGCAACCGCGGGGGGGCAACAGATACGCAGTATTTT	CASSNRGGATDTQYF
TRBV29-1	TRBD1	.	TRBJ1-2	TGCAGCGATGCCGGGACAGGGGGGTATGGCTACACCTTC	CSDAGTGGYGYTF
TRBV3-1/TRBV3-2	TRBD1	once	TRBJ2-1	TGTGCCAGCAGTCAAACAGCCGGGACAGCCCACAATGAGCAGTTCTTC	CASSQTAGTAHNEQFF
TRBV7-9	.	.	TRBJ2-3	TGTGCCAGCAGCTTAGAGTCCGGGGTGACAGATACGCAGTATTTT	CASSLESGVTDTQYF
TRBV27	.	.	TRBJ2-1	TGTGCCAGCAGTGCCCCCGGAGCTTATGAGCAGTTCTTC	CASSAPGAYEQFF